The following is a T cell receptor beta chain sequence with its context. The sample belongs to a study of blood T cell repertoires in COVID-19. Overall study: Collection of acute and convalescent COVID-19 samples took place in the United States, Italy and Spain. The cDNA or gDNA used as material had been derived from T cells, B-cell-depleted T cells, or PBMCs.

V trimming: 6 bases; J trimming: 8 bases; junction bases outside the gene matches: 4. In germline, CDR1 is SQVTM, CDR2 ANQGSEA. CDR3 length: 13 residues. Authors' processing steps: Estimated nucleated cell counts came from reference gene primer amplification. Some clones are missing from TCRdb's copy, which holds only in-frame ones; the method was immunoSEQ multiplex PCR. V, J and clone size reflect that table, while D and trimming were determined from the DNA. This table holds 200,000 to 250,000 clones, more than 65% found once. Source material: peripheral blood. The chain links TRBV29-1 to TRBJ1-6; TRBD1 aligns across 10 bases. This sequence was found in a woman aged 25 to 39 who had recovered from COVID-19. CDR3 amino acids: CSVVGTGDSPLHF. The CDR3 DNA reads as TGCAGCGTCGTGGGGACAGGGGATTCACCCCTCCACTTT.